A selection of T cell receptor beta chains follows, all from one sample in a study of T cell changes during pregnancy in multiple sclerosis. This table comes from immunoSEQ multiplex PCR, and its TCRdb copy is limited to in-frame clones, with some not included. This table has about 77,000 clones, 90% to 95% appearing once. The sequencing used peripheral blood, collected after pregnancy. The receptors shown here come from a female donor in good health, enrolled as a control in a pregnancy study. Each CDR3 is given with its conserved first and last residue. Each record gives: J gene, V gene, clone size, D gene, CDR3 protein, CDR3 DNA. D genes are given only for firm matches. Size is omitted from some rows. Given values are once, few, many or a class for expanded clones.

J: TRBJ1-1; V: TRBV12-5; size: .; D: .; CDR3: CASIGDTEAFF; DNA: TGTGCTAGTATCGGGGACACTGAAGCTTTCTTT
J: TRBJ2-2; V: TRBV28; size: .; D: .; CDR3: CASNPGHRSTGELFF; DNA: TGTGCCAGCAACCCAGGGCATCGTAGCACCGGGGAGCTGTTTTTT
J: TRBJ2-7; V: TRBV16; size: .; D: TRBD1; CDR3: CASSQLTSGTGVGEAQQYF; DNA: TGTGCCAGCAGCCAACTAACCTCCGGGACAGGGGTGGGCGAGGCGCAGCAGTACTTC
J: TRBJ2-5; V: TRBV7-9; size: .; D: .; CDR3: CASSPPGTTEETQYF; DNA: TGTGCCAGCAGCCCACCCGGGACAACCGAAGAGACCCAGTACTTC
J: TRBJ2-7; V: TRBV6-6; size: .; D: TRBD1; CDR3: CASSTTGGSYEQYF; DNA: TGTGCCAGCAGTACCACAGGGGGGTCCTACGAGCAGTACTTC
J: TRBJ2-1; V: TRBV5-1; size: .; D: .; CDR3: CASSLAWSVNEQFF; DNA: TGCGCCAGCAGCTTGGCCTGGTCAGTCAATGAGCAGTTCTTC
J: TRBJ2-3; V: TRBV10-3; size: .; D: .; CDR3: CAISESILGTQYF; DNA: TGTGCCATCAGTGAATCGATCCTAGGTACGCAGTATTTT
J: TRBJ1-2; V: TRBV2; size: .; D: .; CDR3: CASSARGRGYGYTF; DNA: TGTGCCAGCAGCGCTCGCGGCAGAGGGTATGGCTACACCTTC
J: TRBJ2-7; V: TRBV9; size: few; D: TRBD1; CDR3: CASSADRGPSYEQYF; DNA: TGTGCCAGCAGCGCGGACAGGGGGCCATCCTACGAGCAGTACTTC
J: TRBJ1-4; V: TRBV29-1; size: .; D: .; CDR3: CSVGQNSNEKLFF; DNA: TGCAGCGTCGGACAGAATTCCAATGAAAAACTGTTTTTT
J: TRBJ2-1; V: TRBV7-2; size: .; D: TRBD2; CDR3: CASSLLDLAGEQFF; DNA: TGTGCCAGCAGCCTTCTCGACCTAGCGGGTGAGCAGTTCTTC
J: TRBJ2-5; V: TRBV9; size: .; D: .; CDR3: CASSVGSVSRGQETQYF; DNA: TGTGCCAGCAGCGTAGGGTCGGTTTCCCGAGGACAAGAGACCCAGTACTTC
J: TRBJ2-7; V: TRBV5-1; size: once; D: .; CDR3: CASSLGILEQYF; DNA: TGCGCCAGCAGCTTGGGTATCCTCGAGCAGTACTTC
J: TRBJ2-1; V: TRBV5-1; size: once; D: TRBD2; CDR3: CASSLVAGVAGRGEQFF; DNA: TGCGCCAGCAGCTTGGTAGCGGGGGTCGCGGGAAGGGGTGAGCAGTTCTTC
J: TRBJ2-1; V: TRBV13; size: .; D: .; CDR3: CASSPGLRGNEQFF; DNA: TGTGCCAGCAGCCCGGGACTTAGGGGCAATGAGCAGTTCTTC
J: TRBJ2-1; V: TRBV1; size: .; D: .; CDR3: CTSSQDPEGGLAEINEQFF; DNA: TGCACCAGCAGCCAAGATCCCGAAGGCGGACTAGCGGAGATCAATGAGCAGTTCTTC
J: TRBJ2-5; V: TRBV5-5; size: .; D: .; CDR3: CASTIKGGSLKETQYF; DNA: TGTGCCAGCACCATAAAGGGGGGGAGCCTAAAAGAGACCCAGTACTTC
J: TRBJ1-1; V: TRBV15; size: once; D: TRBD1; CDR3: CATSRGQGVNTEAFF; DNA: TGTGCCACCAGCAGAGGACAGGGCGTGAACACTGAAGCTTTCTTT
J: TRBJ2-7; V: TRBV7-3; size: .; D: TRBD1; CDR3: CASSLVGGRRDEQYF; DNA: TGTGCCAGCAGCTTAGTAGGGGGCAGAAGGGACGAGCAGTACTTC
J: TRBJ1-2; V: TRBV6-1; size: .; D: TRBD1; CDR3: CATLEGQGLGGYTF; DNA: TGTGCCACCCTTGAAGGACAGGGTCTAGGCGGCTACACCTTC
J: TRBJ1-2; V: TRBV4-1; size: .; D: .; CDR3: CASSQADRRLYGYTF; DNA: TGCGCCAGCAGCCAAGCCGACAGGAGACTTTATGGCTACACCTTC
J: TRBJ1-4; V: TRBV5-4; size: few; D: .; CDR3: CASSRRSTGTNEKLFF; DNA: TGTGCCAGCAGCAGAAGATCTACGGGGACTAATGAAAAACTGTTTTTT
J: TRBJ1-1; V: TRBV12-5; size: .; D: .; CDR3: CASGSGGNTEAFF; DNA: TGTGCTAGTGGTTCGGGTGGGAACACTGAAGCTTTCTTT
J: TRBJ2-5; V: TRBV2; size: .; D: TRBD2; CDR3: CASSGTSGDSQETQYF; DNA: TGTGCCAGCAGCGGGACTAGCGGGGATTCCCAAGAGACCCAGTACTTC
J: TRBJ2-3; V: TRBV7-6; size: .; D: TRBD2; CDR3: CASSSLGGGTDTQYF; DNA: TGTGCCAGCAGCTCCCTCGGGGGGGGCACAGATACGCAGTATTTT
J: TRBJ1-2; V: TRBV4-3; size: .; D: .; CDR3: CASSQVGTLNGYTF; DNA: TGCGCCAGCAGCCAAGTCGGGACACTTAATGGCTACACCTTC
J: TRBJ2-3; V: TRBV6-4; size: .; D: .; CDR3: CASSDGPDTQYF; DNA: TGTGCCAGCAGTGACGGCCCGGATACGCAGTATTTT